Listed below are T cell receptor beta chains from one sample, sequenced in a study of blood T cell repertoires in COVID-19. Produced via immunoSEQ multiplex PCR; TCRdb's table is partial and in-frame only. In the table there are roughly 300,000 clones, almost 85% of which are singletons. Sequenced material: peripheral blood. These receptors were collected from a human donor in a cohort sampled during active COVID-19. The CDR3 runs from the conserved cysteine through the conserved F or W. The order of the fields is V gene, J gene, CDR3 protein.

TRBV20-1	TRBJ1-3	CSAEWQNTIYF
TRBV28	TRBJ1-5	CASRLGGLSNQPQHF
TRBV6-5	TRBJ1-2	CASSYWGQGYGYTF
TRBV15	TRBJ2-3	CATSRDSNTDTQYF
TRBV3-1/TRBV3-2	TRBJ2-1	CASSQGALPDEQFF
TRBV19	TRBJ2-1	CASSIVRGEQFF
TRBV6-5	TRBJ2-3	CASSYRSATSGGTQYF
TRBV15	TRBJ1-5	CATRPPGQGSGRRPQHF
TRBV19	TRBJ2-7	CASSIRRGGRDEQYF
TRBV10-3	TRBJ1-5	CAISPGAGQPQHF
TRBV3-1/TRBV3-2	TRBJ1-1	CASSPRTNTEAFF
TRBV11-3	TRBJ2-7	CASSLAPGYEQYF
TRBV5-6	TRBJ1-4	CASSTLTGLGPNEKLFF
TRBV18	TRBJ1-1	CASLRDRKNTEAFF
TRBV3-1/TRBV3-2	TRBJ2-5	CASSLEVLAGVRRETQYF
TRBV19	TRBJ1-2	CASSFHTNNYGYTF
TRBV5-1	TRBJ1-1	CAIGGRELNTEAFF
TRBV9	TRBJ1-2	CASSRTSAGYTF
TRBV19	TRBJ2-3	CASSISGAVRTDTQYF
TRBV30	TRBJ1-2	CAWSVGGVGGYTF
TRBV10-3	TRBJ2-4	CAISETGYGIQYF
TRBV3-1/TRBV3-2	TRBJ1-1	CASSQGSLGRNTEAFF
TRBV12-3/TRBV12-4	TRBJ1-2	CASSFDIASGYTF
TRBV5-8	TRBJ1-2	CASSLDGASYGYTF
TRBV7-9	TRBJ1-3	CASSLVGGSSGNTIYF
TRBV12-5	TRBJ2-1	CASGFPFSEQFF
TRBV14	TRBJ1-4	CASSHQEKLFF
TRBV19	TRBJ2-1	CASSRTSGPPYNEQFF
TRBV5-1	TRBJ2-3	CASSSSSRQGRTDTQYF
TRBV4-2	TRBJ2-4	CASSRLTSGGDLAKNIQYF
TRBV3-1/TRBV3-2	TRBJ1-6	CASSLGQGNSPLHF
TRBV7-3	TRBJ2-2	CASSRGYSNTGELFF
TRBV19	TRBJ2-7	CASRRSGGSYEQYF
TRBV20-1	TRBJ2-5	CSGITGETQYF
TRBV10-2	TRBJ2-3	CASRTGGDTQYF
TRBV6-5	TRBJ2-1	CASSYSSGYNEQFF
TRBV12-3/TRBV12-4	TRBJ2-7	CASSRDRREQYF